This entry lists 20 T cell receptor beta chains sequenced from one sample in a study of cytomegalovirus exposure and HLA in healthy donors. Libraries were prepared by immunoSEQ multiplex PCR; TCRdb keeps only in-frame clonotypes and omits some of them. The sample includes 90,000 to 130,000 clones, approximately 96% of them seen just once. The sequencing input was PBMCs. These receptors all come from a woman aged 18-30 years in good health and CMV-seronegative.

The chain is built from TRBV2 and TRBJ1-1, with 7 bases matching TRBD1. Germline values: CDR1 SNHLY, CDR2 FYNNEI. Trimming took 6 bases from V and 1 from J; bases not matched to a gene: 8. The CDR3 length is 15 residues. CDR3 nucleotide sequence: TGTGCCAGCAGAGATACCGGGACAGCGAACACTGAAGCTTTCTTT. Its translation: CASRDTGTANTEAFF. Variable domain in full (rest from reference TRBV2 and TRBJ1-1): EPEVTQTPSHQVTQMGQEVILRCVPISNHLYFYWYRQILGQKVEFLVSFYNNEISEKSEIFDDQFSVERPDGSNFTLKIRSTKLEDSAMYFCASRDTGTANTEAFFGQGTRLTVV.

CDR3 DNA sequence: TGTGCCAGCAGCGTAGGCGCAGATACGCAGTATTTT. Its protein is CASSVGADTQYF. V and J are TRBV9 and TRBJ2-3, with D unresolved. The CDR3 consists of 12 residues. V lost 0 bases and J lost 4, with 3 bases in between. CDR1 SGDLS and CDR2 YYNGEE come from the germline V gene.

This sequence joins TRBV7-9 and TRBJ2-5, with unresolved D. Trimming took off 3 bases at V and 5 bases at J, with 4 bases between the two ends. Germline CDR1 is SEHNR and CDR2 is FQNEAQ (reference sequence). This CDR3 comprises 11 residues. The DNA of the CDR3 is TGTGCCAGCAGCTTTGCGGAGACCCAGTACTTC. It yields the protein CASSFAETQYF.

This chain joins TRBV9 and TRBJ1-2; D not resolved. Trimming took off 2 bases at V and 8 bases at J, with 7 bases between the two ends. CDR1 is SGDLS and CDR2 is YYNGEE in the germline V gene. The CDR3 spans 11 residues. CDR3 region: CASSVGGGYTF. CDR3 nucleotides: TGTGCCAGCAGCGTGGGAGGCGGCTACACCTTC. The variable domain in full, with the rest retrieved from reference TRBV9 and TRBJ1-2, is DSGVTQTPKHLITATGQRVTLRCSPRSGDLSVYWYQQSLDQGLQFLIQYYNGEERAKGNILERFSAQQFPDLHSELNLSSLELGDSALYFCASSVGGGYTFGSGTRLTVV.

The CDR3 nucleotides are TGTGCCAGCAGCCCAGCGGCGGTCTATGGCTACACCTTC. As protein: CASSPAAVYGYTF. This chain connects TRBV28 to TRBJ1-2; D gene unclear. CDR3 length: 13 residues. Deletions cut 6 bases from V and 4 bases from J, with 12 bases between. Germline CDR1 reads MDHEN; CDR2 reads SYDVKM.

The chain is built from TRBV7-9 and TRBJ1-1; 7 nucleotides line up with TRBD1. This CDR3 has 15 amino acids. Trimming cost V 1 base and J 4 bases; bases outside gene matches: 6. CDR1 is SEHNR and CDR2 is FQNEAQ in the germline V gene (reference sequence). For the CDR3, the DNA is TGTGCCAGCAGCTTAGTACAGGGGTCGGGCACTGAAGCTTTCTTT. Translating gives CASSLVQGSGTEAFF. The entire variable domain, with the rest obtained from reference TRBV7-9 and TRBJ1-1, is as follows: DTGVSQNPRHKITKRGQNVTFRCDPISEHNRLYWYRQTLGQGPEFLTYFQNEAQLEKSRLLSDRFSAERPKGSFSTLEIQRTEQGDSAMYLCASSLVQGSGTEAFFGQGTRLTVV.

The DNA for the CDR3 is TGTGCCAGCATGGCGCGAAAAACAGTATTCAACACTGAAGCTTTCTTT. Encoded protein: CASMARKTVFNTEAFF. This chain uses TRBV28 with TRBJ1-1; no clear D. CDR1 is MDHEN and CDR2 is SYDVKM in the germline V gene. V was clipped by 7 bases and J by 2 bases, with 20 bases between them. The CDR3 is 16 residues long. Using reference TRBV28 and TRBJ1-1 for the parts outside the CDR3, the full variable domain is DVKVTQSSRYLVKRTGEKVFLECVQDMDHENMFWYRQDPGLGLRLIYFSYDVKMKEKGDIPEGYSVSREKKERFSLILESASTNQTSMYLCASMARKTVFNTEAFFGQGTRLTVV.

The rearrangement links TRBV7-2 to TRBJ2-6; no clear D. The CDR3 runs to 15 residues. Germline CDR1 is SGHTA and CDR2 is FQGNSA. V was trimmed by 2 bases and J by 1 base, leaving 6 bases between them. The CDR3: CASSLSASGANVLTF. DNA of the CDR3: TGTGCCAGCAGCTTAAGCGCGTCTGGGGCCAACGTCCTGACTTTC.

The chain links TRBV2 to TRBJ2-1; 12 bases are a match to TRBD1. CDR3 length: 20 residues. With 6 bases clipped from V and 5 bases from J, the junction kept 20 bases outside the gene matches. Germline-derived CDR1 and CDR2 are SNHLY and FYNNEI. CDR3 protein: CASRGLSGTGGWFRHNEQFF. The CDR3 DNA reads as TGTGCCAGCAGAGGTTTGTCCGGGACAGGGGGCTGGTTCCGTCACAATGAGCAGTTCTTC. Drawing the rest from reference TRBV2 and TRBJ2-1, the complete variable domain is EPEVTQTPSHQVTQMGQEVILRCVPISNHLYFYWYRQILGQKVEFLVSFYNNEISEKSEIFDDQFSVERPDGSNFTLKIRSTKLEDSAMYFCASRGLSGTGGWFRHNEQFFGPGTRLTVL.

This sequence joins TRBV4-1 and TRBJ2-1; 8 bases are a match to TRBD1. Germline V gene lookup returns CDR1 MGHRA and CDR2 YSYEKL. With V trimmed by 1 base and J by 2 bases, 4 bases remained unmatched. The CDR3 has 16 amino acids. CDR3 nucleotides: TGCGCCAGCAGCCAAGGAGGACAGGGTACCTACAATGAGCAGTTCTTC. Translated, it gives CASSQGGQGTYNEQFF.

Regarding this clone: At one of its ends the junction is not consistent with the germline gene, which may arise from a read error. The identical CDR3 is also encoded by other nucleotide sequences in the sample. J is TRBJ2-3 and V is TRBV27, with D possibly TRBD2 on 5 matching bases. The CDR3 has 15 residues. The germline V gene has CDR1 MNHEY and CDR2 SMNVEV (reference sequence). CDR3 in DNA: TGTGCCAGCAGCGGAGGCCCCTCAAGCACAGATACGCAATATTTT. This codes for CASSGGPSSTDTQYF.

The chain uses TRBV15 and TRBJ2-3, with D possibly matching TRBD2 (7 bases). The germline CDR1 and CDR2 sequences are LNHNV and YYDKDF (reference sequence). The CDR3 runs 19 residues. Trimming stripped 0 bases from V and 3 bases from J, with 22 bases between. In DNA, the CDR3 is TGTGCCACCAGCAGAGATGTGGCGGGGGCTCTCGGAGGGACAGATACGCAGTATTTT. Its protein product is CATSRDVAGALGGTDTQYF.

The chain combines TRBV7-6 with TRBJ2-3; 8 nucleotides align to TRBD2. Germline CDR1 is SGHVS and CDR2 is FNYEAQ. CDR3 length: 15 residues. The trim removed 5 bases at V and 2 bases at J, leaving 6 bases unmatched. In DNA, the CDR3 is TGTGCCAGCAGCCTCGCGGGGGGACCCACAGATACGCAGTATTTT. Translation gives CASSLAGGPTDTQYF. Full variable domain (remainder filled in from reference TRBV7-6 and TRBJ2-3): GAGVSQSPRYKVTKRGQDVALRCDPISGHVSLYWYRQALGQGPEFLTYFNYEAQQDKSGLPNDRFSAERPEGSISTLTIQRTEQRDSAMYRCASSLAGGPTDTQYFGPGTRLTVL.

The chain employs TRBV28 and TRBJ1-1, with D unresolved. V lost 7 bases to trimming and J lost 4 bases, with 13 bases between them. This CDR3 has 13 amino acids. Germline assignment: CDR1 MDHEN and CDR2 SYDVKM. In DNA form, the CDR3 reads TGTGCCAGCACGTGGCGGGGTGGCACTGAAGCTTTCTTT. Its protein is CASTWRGGTEAFF.

The chain is built from TRBV5-5 and TRBJ2-7, with 7 positions matching TRBD1. This CDR3 has 13 residues. Germline V gene lookup returns CDR1 SGHKS and CDR2 YYEKEE (reference sequence). V lost 5 bases, J lost 2 bases, and 4 bases stayed unmatched. The CDR3, as DNA: TGTGCCAGCAGTCCTCAGGGGGCCTACGAGCAGTACTTC. Translation: CASSPQGAYEQYF.

The chain recombines TRBV5-4 with TRBJ1-4, with D possibly matching TRBD1 (6 bases). This CDR3 is 14 amino acids long. Germline values: CDR1 SGHNT, CDR2 YYREEE (reference sequence). V lost 3 bases and J lost 4, with 10 bases in between. DNA of the CDR3: TGTGCCAGCAGCTCCCTGGACAGTAATGAAAAACTGTTTTTT. Translation: CASSSLDSNEKLFF.

V usage is TRBV7-8 and J usage is TRBJ1-5, with a weak D call TRBD1 (6 bases). The CDR3 loop spans 14 amino acids. The V gene's germline CDR1 is SGHVS and CDR2 FQNEAQ. V was cut by 5 bases and J by 4 bases, with 12 bases left in between. The CDR3 is CASSPGVRNQPQHF. The CDR3 DNA follows: TGTGCCAGCAGCCCAGGGGTTAGGAATCAGCCCCAGCATTTT.

V usage is TRBV5-8 and J usage is TRBJ1-6; TRBD1 aligns across 8 bases. This CDR3 has 15 residues. Unmatched junction bases numbered 14, after V lost 8 bases and J lost 10 bases. CDR1 is SGHTS and CDR2 is YDEGEE in the germline V gene. CDR3 region: CASKQGVNSGSPLHF. The CDR3 nucleotides are TGTGCCAGTAAACAGGGGGTCAACAGTGGGTCACCCCTCCACTTT.

The rearrangement joins TRBV6-1 to TRBJ1-1; perhaps TRBD1 as D (5 bases). The CDR3 spans 13 residues. The V gene's germline CDR1 is MNHNS and CDR2 SASEGT. The V end lost 11 bases, the J end lost 4 bases, and 17 bases lay between the germline ends. CDR3 amino acids: CAGRGWGGTEAFF. The CDR3 DNA follows: TGTGCCGGTCGTGGATGGGGGGGCACTGAAGCTTTCTTT.

V gene TRBV6-5 combines with J gene TRBJ2-7; D unresolved. Germline V gene lookup returns CDR1 MNHEY and CDR2 SVGAGI. The CDR3 runs 13 residues. V was cut by 0 bases and J by 5 bases, with 8 bases left in between. CDR3 loop: CASSYSSLHEQYF. As DNA, the CDR3 is TGTGCCAGCAGTTACTCCAGTCTCCACGAGCAGTACTTC.